This passage covers 11 T cell receptor beta chains from one sample sequenced in a study of human CD8 memory T cell subsets. The TCR beta sequencing libraries came from UMI-labeled 5' RACE. TCRdb re-analyzed the 5' RACE reads; it lists each CDR3 protein once, without DNA. The sample spans about 10,000 distinct CDR3 sequences; the ten largest clones claim about 8.7%. Sequenced: CD8+ T cells from PBMCs. These receptors all come from a human donor in good health.

The V and J genes are TRBV7-9 and TRBJ2-1; the D gene TCRdb calls, TRBD1, cannot be checked with no DNA. The CDR3 length is 13 residues. Germline-derived CDR1 and CDR2 are SEHNR and FQNEAQ (reference sequence). The CDR3 is CASSPDWAAEQFF.

J is TRBJ1-5 and V is TRBV5-5; TCRdb's D call, TRBD1, is unchecked because there is no DNA. Per the germline V gene, CDR1 is SGHKS and CDR2 is YYEKEE (reference sequence). The CDR3 is made up of 16 amino acids. This CDR3 is CASSLAGGYSNQPQHF. Together with reference TRBV5-5 and TRBJ1-5, the CDR3 gives the full variable domain: DAGVTQSPTHLIKTRGQQVTLRCSPISGHKSVSWYQQVLGQGPQFIFQYYEKEERGRGNFPDRFSARQFPNYSSELNVNALLLGDSALYLCASSLAGGYSNQPQHFGDGTRLSIL.

Measured by frequency, this clonotype is medium-sized (0.01 to 0.1%). The J gene is TRBJ1-5, the V gene TRBV28; TCRdb calls TRBD1, which cannot be checked without DNA. The germline V gene encodes CDR1 MDHEN and CDR2 SYDVKM. CDR3 length: 16 residues. CDR3 residues: CASISFGQGGNQPQHF.

The chain employs TRBV28 and TRBJ2-2; TCRdb reports TRBD1, a call that lacks DNA to check it against. The CDR3 extends over 18 amino acids. Germline CDR1 is MDHEN and CDR2 is SYDVKM. CDR3 loop: CASSSSMDGGWDTGELFF. The full variable domain, its missing parts supplied by reference TRBV28 and TRBJ2-2, is DVKVTQSSRYLVKRTGEKVFLECVQDMDHENMFWYRQDPGLGLRLIYFSYDVKMKEKGDIPEGYSVSREKKERFSLILESASTNQTSMYLCASSSSMDGGWDTGELFFGEGSRLTVL.

J is TRBJ2-3 and V is TRBV14; TCRdb's D call, TRBD1, is unchecked because there is no DNA. Germline V lookup: CDR1 SGHDN, CDR2 FVKESK. The CDR3 extends over 15 amino acids. CDR3: CASSQGTGSADTQYF.

The CDR3 loop is CASSLYAGGADTQYF. The chain joins TRBV5-5 to TRBJ2-3; TCRdb proposes TRBD2, but this gene call is untestable without DNA. Germline CDR1 and CDR2: SGHKS and YYEKEE (reference sequence). The length of the CDR3 is 15 residues.

According to its frequency, this clonotype is medium-sized (0.01 to 0.1%). The chain recombines TRBV29-1 with TRBJ2-7. CDR1 is SQVTM, CDR2 ANQGSEA, per germline. The CDR3 has 13 residues. CDR3 sequence: CSVASAAKNEQYF.

This chain uses TRBV6-5 with TRBJ2-2. This CDR3 region has 13 residues. The germline V gene has CDR1 MNHEY and CDR2 SVGAGI. CDR3 residues: CASSYSSGGELFF.

This chain links TRBV29-1 with TRBJ2-3; TCRdb calls TRBD1, which cannot be checked without DNA. Germline-derived CDR1 and CDR2 are SQVTM and ANQGSEA. This CDR3 has 16 amino acids. The CDR3 loop reads CSVEMDRGVFTDTQYF.

The chain combines TRBV28 with TRBJ1-4. The CDR3 spans 16 residues. Germline CDR1 is MDHEN and CDR2 is SYDVKM. The CDR3 sequence: CASRPGLKIRGEKLFF. Full variable domain (rest looked up from reference TRBV28 and TRBJ1-4): DVKVTQSSRYLVKRTGEKVFLECVQDMDHENMFWYRQDPGLGLRLIYFSYDVKMKEKGDIPEGYSVSREKKERFSLILESASTNQTSMYLCASRPGLKIRGEKLFFGSGTQLSVL.

The rearrangement uses TRBV30 and TRBJ1-1. Germline-derived CDR1 and CDR2 are GTSNPN and SVGIG (reference sequence). The CDR3 spans 15 residues. The CDR3 reads CAWRDLRRENTEAFF.